This is a list of T cell receptor beta chains from one sample in a study of cytomegalovirus exposure and HLA in healthy donors. Method: immunoSEQ multiplex PCR; TCRdb's copy keeps in-frame clones and lacks some. The repertoire includes approximately 82,000 clones, around 10% of them detected once, and approximately 25% sits in the top ten. The sequencing input was PBMCs. All receptors derive from a man between 60 and 70 years old in good health and CMV-seropositive. Both conserved end residues are part of each CDR3. The D gene is left open where the match is weak. Clone size is stated in some rows and not others, as once, few, many or a class when expanded.

CDR3 protein	CDR3 DNA	clone size	J gene	D gene	V gene
CASSSQGAGNIQYF	TGTGCCAGCAGCTCCCAGGGGGCAGGAAACATTCAGTACTTC	few	TRBJ2-4	TRBD1	TRBV11-3
CASSGASGVYNEQFF	TGTGCCAGCAGTGGAGCTAGCGGAGTCTACAATGAGCAGTTCTTC	few	TRBJ2-1	TRBD2	TRBV25-1
CASSERGLESGTEAFF	TGTGCCAGCAGTGAGAGGGGGCTGGAGTCGGGCACTGAAGCTTTCTTT	few	TRBJ1-1	TRBD1	TRBV2
CASSSRGAGISYNEQFF	TGTGCCAGTAGTTCCAGAGGGGCGGGAATCTCCTACAATGAGCAGTTCTTC	.	TRBJ2-1	.	TRBV19
CASSLARLADYNEQFF	TGTGCCAGCAGCTTAGCGAGACTAGCGGATTACAATGAGCAGTTCTTC	.	TRBJ2-1	TRBD2	TRBV7-9
CASSGGTTANTGELFF	TGTGCCAGCAGCGGGGGGACAACCGCGAACACCGGGGAGCTGTTTTTT	.	TRBJ2-2	.	TRBV9
CAWSSQGGGTDTQYF	TGTGCCTGGAGTTCACAGGGGGGTGGCACAGATACGCAGTATTTT	.	TRBJ2-3	TRBD1	TRBV30
CASSITSEGDEQFF	TGTGCCAGTAGTATTACAAGCGAAGGGGATGAGCAGTTCTTC	.	TRBJ2-1	.	TRBV19
CTTGANEQFF	TGCACGACAGGGGCCAATGAGCAGTTCTTC	few	TRBJ2-1	TRBD1	TRBV29-1
CASSFNGENYGYTF	TGTGCCAGCAGCTTTAACGGGGAAAACTATGGCTACACCTTC	few	TRBJ1-2	.	TRBV11-2
CASSSLTPLHF	TGTGCCAGCAGCTCCCTAACACCCCTCCACTTT	.	TRBJ1-6	.	TRBV2
CASSQDRQGLRGYTF	TGTGCCAGCAGCCAAGATCGTCAGGGGCTGAGAGGCTACACCTTC	.	TRBJ1-2	.	TRBV14
CASRAGGTGELFF	TGTGCCAGCAGGGCGGGAGGCACCGGGGAGCTGTTTTTT	.	TRBJ2-2	TRBD2	TRBV2
CASTSFGGKGSPLHF	TGTGCCAGCACTTCTTTCGGGGGGAAGGGTTCACCCCTCCACTTT	.	TRBJ1-6	.	TRBV6-1
CASSLGTDLNEKLFF	TGTGCCAGCAGTTTAGGGACAGACCTTAATGAAAAACTGTTTTTT	.	TRBJ1-4	TRBD1	TRBV27
CASSPGTAQETQYF	TGTGCCAGCTCACCTGGGACAGCCCAAGAGACCCAGTACTTC	.	TRBJ2-5	TRBD1	TRBV18
CASSLVLSTGELFF	TGTGCCAGCAGCTTAGTACTGAGTACCGGGGAGCTGTTTTTT	few	TRBJ2-2	.	TRBV11-2
CASTGVYEQYF	TGTGCCAGCACAGGGGTTTACGAGCAGTACTTC	few	TRBJ2-7	.	TRBV28
CASSFQGTYNEQFF	TGTGCCAGCAGTTTCCAGGGGACCTACAATGAGCAGTTCTTC	.	TRBJ2-1	.	TRBV6-6
CASSLLGSSGYNEQFF	TGCGCCAGCAGCTTGTTAGGGTCTAGCGGTTACAATGAGCAGTTCTTC	few	TRBJ2-1	TRBD2	TRBV5-1
CASSAMADYGYTF	TGCGCCAGCAGCGCAATGGCGGACTATGGCTACACCTTC	.	TRBJ1-2	.	TRBV5-1
CASSLEPGQGTNTEAFF	TGTGCCAGCAGCTTAGAACCGGGACAGGGTACAAACACTGAAGCTTTCTTT	.	TRBJ1-1	TRBD1	TRBV7-9
CASSLIRGSVEETQYF	TGTGCCAGCAGTTTAATTCGGGGAAGCGTGGAAGAGACCCAGTACTTC	.	TRBJ2-5	.	TRBV28
CACPTLNYGYTF	TGTGCCTGCCCGACTTTAAACTATGGCTACACCTTC	few	TRBJ1-2	.	TRBV30
CASSPGQGVHYGYTF	TGTGCCAGCAGTCCAGGACAGGGGGTTCACTATGGCTACACCTTC	few	TRBJ1-2	TRBD1	TRBV27
CAWMRQSYTGELFF	TGTGCCTGGATGAGGCAGAGCTACACCGGGGAGCTGTTTTTT	few	TRBJ2-2	.	TRBV30
CASSQDRTGVSNQPQHF	TGCGCCAGCAGCCAAGATCGGACAGGGGTTAGCAATCAGCCCCAGCATTTT	.	TRBJ1-5	TRBD1	TRBV4-1
CASSLAGLGQQYF	TGTGCCAGCAGTTTGGCGGGTCTAGGGCAGCAGTACTTC	few	TRBJ2-7	.	TRBV28
CASTSSGGAVEQFF	TGTGCCAGCACCTCTAGCGGGGGGGCTGTTGAGCAGTTCTTC	.	TRBJ2-1	TRBD2	TRBV6-6
CASGFSRKDSSSYNEQFF	TGTGCTAGTGGTTTTTCACGCAAGGACAGTTCCTCCTACAATGAGCAGTTCTTC	few	TRBJ2-1	.	TRBV12-5
CATSRDRLAGEEQFF	TGTGCCACCAGCAGAGATAGACTAGCGGGAGAGGAGCAGTTCTTC	few	TRBJ2-1	TRBD2	TRBV15
CASSVGDNRFYQETQYF	TGTGCCAGCAGCGTAGGGGATAACAGGTTCTACCAAGAGACCCAGTACTTC	.	TRBJ2-5	.	TRBV5-6
CASSSQAGGPSGELFF	TGTGCCAGCAGCTCGCAAGCGGGAGGGCCTTCCGGGGAGCTGTTTTTT	.	TRBJ2-2	TRBD2	TRBV7-2
CASSLRLAVYNEQFF	TGTGCCAGCAGCTTGAGGCTAGCTGTTTACAATGAGCAGTTCTTC	few	TRBJ2-1	.	TRBV5-4
CASSLAGTRTDTQYF	TGTGCCAGCAGCTTAGCGGGGACGCGCACAGATACGCAGTATTTT	.	TRBJ2-3	TRBD2	TRBV6-5
CASSLAGGGPGLNYGYTF	TGTGCCAGCAGTTTGGCGGGGGGGGGACCCGGGCTAAACTATGGCTACACCTTC	few	TRBJ1-2	.	TRBV28
CASSPNTRRAQPQHF	TGTGCCAGCAGCCCAAATACCCGGAGAGCTCAGCCCCAGCATTTT	.	TRBJ1-5	.	TRBV16
CASSQDQGHHVATNEKLFF	TGCGCCAGCAGCCAAGATCAGGGACACCACGTTGCAACTAATGAAAAACTGTTTTTT	.	TRBJ1-4	.	TRBV4-1
CASSPPGQGASFF	TGTGCCAGCAGTCCTCCGGGACAGGGGGCATCTTTCTTT	few	TRBJ1-1	TRBD1	TRBV6-5
CASTLSNQPQHF	TGTGCCAGCACCCTTAGCAATCAGCCCCAGCATTTT	few	TRBJ1-5	.	TRBV28